This TCR beta chain was found in a study of blood T cell repertoires in COVID-19. Overall study: The origin of the acute and convalescent COVID-19 samples was the United States, Italy and Spain. PBMCs, B-cell-depleted T cells, or T cells provided the cDNA or gDNA that made up the material.

Ages ranged from roughly 18 to 100 years, with residence in about two dozen US areas. Libraries were prepared by immunoSEQ multiplex PCR; TCRdb keeps only in-frame clonotypes and omits some of them. The sample lists 200,000 or so clones, roughly 80% occurring once. Between the trimmed V and J ends, which lost 0 bases and 2 bases, there was a span of 6 bases. Germline V lookup: CDR1 ENHRY, CDR2 SYGVKD. This CDR3 spans 14 amino acids. What was sequenced was PBMCs or T cells enriched from blood (not recorded which). This chain uses TRBV10-3 with TRBJ2-3; D is uncertain. The receptor comes from a man aged 35-49 years who had recovered from COVID-19. The CDR3 sequence: CAISESSYTDTQYF. In DNA form, the CDR3 reads TGTGCCATCAGTGAGTCCTCTTACACAGATACGCAGTATTTT.